This T cell receptor beta chain stems from a study of response to subunit inactivated influenza vaccine. Of note for this clonotype: Antigen unknown.

Study-level points and caveats: Each seasonal flu vaccination may recruit only limited new T cells, authors suggested.

Using its own MiXCR run on the RT-PCR reads, TCRdb lists one record per CDR3 protein. Seen here are roughly 500,000 distinct CDR3 sequences, less than 30% observed once, and the top ten hold approximately 2%. The clonotype originates from a man aged 50 to 60 who received an inactivated influenza vaccine. The specimen comprised CD4+ T cells sorted from PBMCs, sampled 4 to 6 days after vaccination.

The DNA for the CDR3 is TGTGCCAGCAGCCCCCGGGACAGGGGTGATGGCTACACCTTC. Translated: CASSPRDRGDGYTF. The V gene is TRBV3-1, the J gene TRBJ1-2, with 10 bases matching TRBD1. Germline V CDR1 and CDR2: LGHDT, YNNKEL (reference sequence). The trim removed 4 bases at V and 6 bases at J, leaving 5 bases unmatched. This CDR3 has 14 amino acids.